Described below is a single T cell receptor beta chain sequence and its context. The antigen remains undetermined. The CDR3 sequence is 17 residues long. Trimming removed 6 bases from V and 4 bases from J; junction bases left unmatched: 13. Per germline, CDR1 MNHEY and CDR2 SMNVEV (reference sequence). The data are from a study of cytomegalovirus exposure and HLA in healthy donors. General study findings and limits: In vitro confirmation showed three CMV-associated chains to be CMV antigen specific. The listing of 160 or so TCR beta chains classed them as cytomegalovirus-associated.

Use of 60 Vbeta and 13 Jbeta primers characterized the PCR. Assay: immunoSEQ multiplex PCR; the TCRdb copy retains only in-frame clones and omits some. The table includes around 200,000 clones, 75% to 85% detected once. The sample comprised PBMCs. This receptor was taken from a boy aged 5-17 years in good health and CMV-seronegative. V is TRBV27 and J is TRBJ2-1; the match to TRBD2 covers 9 bases. The CDR3 sequence is CASRFPRASGDYNEQFF. In DNA, the CDR3 is TGTGCCAGCAGATTCCCCCGGGCTAGCGGGGATTACAATGAGCAGTTCTTC.